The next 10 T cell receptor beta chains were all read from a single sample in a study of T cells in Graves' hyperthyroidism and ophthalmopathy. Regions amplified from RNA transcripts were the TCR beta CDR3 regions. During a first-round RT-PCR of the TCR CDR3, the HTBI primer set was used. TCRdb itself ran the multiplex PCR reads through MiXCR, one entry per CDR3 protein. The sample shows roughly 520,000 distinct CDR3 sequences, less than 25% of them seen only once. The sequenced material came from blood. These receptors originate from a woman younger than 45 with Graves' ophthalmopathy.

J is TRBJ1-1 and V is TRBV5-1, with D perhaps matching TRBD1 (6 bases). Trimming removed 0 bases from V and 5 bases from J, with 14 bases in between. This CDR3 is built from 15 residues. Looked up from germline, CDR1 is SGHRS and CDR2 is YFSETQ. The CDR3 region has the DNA TGCGCCAGCAGCTTGGATTTACAGGGTGGTACTGAAGCTTTCTTT. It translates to CASSLDLQGGTEAFF.

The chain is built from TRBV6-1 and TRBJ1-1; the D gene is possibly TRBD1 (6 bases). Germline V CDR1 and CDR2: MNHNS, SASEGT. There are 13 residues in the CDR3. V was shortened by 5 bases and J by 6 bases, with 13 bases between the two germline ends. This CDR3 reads CASSIPGDAEAFF. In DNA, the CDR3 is TGTGCCAGCAGTATCCCAGGGGATGCTGAAGCTTTCTTT.

The CDR3 is CASRPILAGDNTGELFF. CDR3 DNA sequence: TGTGCCAGCAGGCCTATCCTAGCGGGGGACAACACCGGGGAGCTGTTTTTT. The rearrangement links TRBV12-3 or TRBV12-4 to TRBJ2-2; 10 positions match TRBD2. V shed 6 bases and J 2 bases; nucleotides not matched to a gene: 9. This CDR3 has 17 amino acids.

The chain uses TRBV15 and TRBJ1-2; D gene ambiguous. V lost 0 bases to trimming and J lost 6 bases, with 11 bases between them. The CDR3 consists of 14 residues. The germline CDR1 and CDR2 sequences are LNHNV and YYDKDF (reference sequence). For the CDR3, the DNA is TGTGCCACCAGCAGAGATTTGGCAGGAAATGGCTACACCTTC. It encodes CATSRDLAGNGYTF. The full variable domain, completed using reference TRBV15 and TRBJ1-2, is DAMVIQNPRYQVTQFGKPVTLSCSQTLNHNVMYWYQQKSSQAPKLLFHYYDKDFNNEADTPDNFQSRRPNTSFCFLDIRSPGLGDTAMYLCATSRDLAGNGYTFGSGTRLTVV.

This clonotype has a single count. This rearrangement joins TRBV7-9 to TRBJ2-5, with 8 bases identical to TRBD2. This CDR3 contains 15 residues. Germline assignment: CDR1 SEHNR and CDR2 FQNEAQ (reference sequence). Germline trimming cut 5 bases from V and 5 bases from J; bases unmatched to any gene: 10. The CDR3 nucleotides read TGTGCCAGCAGCCCCCAGCGGGAGTTGCGGGAGACCCAGTACTTC. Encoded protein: CASSPQRELRETQYF.

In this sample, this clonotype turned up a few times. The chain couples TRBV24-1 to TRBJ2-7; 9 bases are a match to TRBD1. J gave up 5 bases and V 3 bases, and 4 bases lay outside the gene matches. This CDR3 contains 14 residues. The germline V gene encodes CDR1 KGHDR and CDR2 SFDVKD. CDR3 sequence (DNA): TGTGCCACCAGTGATGGACAGGGGAGACACGAGCAGTACTTC. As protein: CATSDGQGRHEQYF.

CDR3 in amino acids: CSARDRQAYQPQHF. Here the CDR3 DNA reads TGCAGTGCTAGAGATCGACAGGCTTATCAGCCCCAGCATTTT. The chain recombines TRBV20-1 with TRBJ1-5; a weak D match, TRBD1 (6 bases). Between the trimmed V and J ends, which lost 0 bases and 5 bases, there was a span of 11 bases. The length of the CDR3 is 14 residues. Germline V CDR1 and CDR2: DFQATT, SNEGSKA (reference sequence).

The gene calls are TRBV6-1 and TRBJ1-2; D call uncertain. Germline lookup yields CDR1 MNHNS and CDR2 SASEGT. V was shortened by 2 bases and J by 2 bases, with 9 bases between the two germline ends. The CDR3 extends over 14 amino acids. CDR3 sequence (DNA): TGTGCCAGCAGTGAAAACCCTGAGAACTATGGCTACACCTTC. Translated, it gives CASSENPENYGYTF.

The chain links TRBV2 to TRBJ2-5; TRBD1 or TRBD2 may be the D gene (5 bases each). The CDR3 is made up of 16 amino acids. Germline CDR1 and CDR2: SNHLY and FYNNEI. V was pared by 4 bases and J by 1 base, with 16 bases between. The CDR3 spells CASSGEQDLLQETQYF. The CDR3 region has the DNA TGTGCCAGCAGTGGAGAACAGGACTTACTCCAAGAGACCCAGTACTTC.

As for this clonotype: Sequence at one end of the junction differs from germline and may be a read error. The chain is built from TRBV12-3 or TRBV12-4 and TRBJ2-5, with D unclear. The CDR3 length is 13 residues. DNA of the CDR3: TGTGCCAGCAGTCTTAGCCCCCAAGTGACCCAGTACTTC. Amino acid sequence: CASSLSPQVTQYF.